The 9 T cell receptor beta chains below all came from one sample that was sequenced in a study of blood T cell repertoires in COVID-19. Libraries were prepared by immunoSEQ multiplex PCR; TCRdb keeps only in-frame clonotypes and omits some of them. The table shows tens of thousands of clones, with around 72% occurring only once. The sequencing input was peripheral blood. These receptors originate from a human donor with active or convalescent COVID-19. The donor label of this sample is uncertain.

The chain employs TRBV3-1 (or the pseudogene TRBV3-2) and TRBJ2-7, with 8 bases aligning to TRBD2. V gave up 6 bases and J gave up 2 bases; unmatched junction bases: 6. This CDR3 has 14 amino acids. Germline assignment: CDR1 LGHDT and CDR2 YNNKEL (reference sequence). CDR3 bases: TGTGCCAGCAGTCCCGGGACTAGTACCTACGAGCAGTACTTC. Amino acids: CASSPGTSTYEQYF.

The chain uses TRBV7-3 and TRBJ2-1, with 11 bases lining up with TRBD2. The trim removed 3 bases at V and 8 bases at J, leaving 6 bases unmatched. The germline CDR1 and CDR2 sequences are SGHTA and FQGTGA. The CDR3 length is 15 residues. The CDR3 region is CASSFLLAGADEQFF. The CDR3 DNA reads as TGTGCCAGCAGCTTTCTACTAGCGGGAGCGGATGAGCAGTTCTTC.

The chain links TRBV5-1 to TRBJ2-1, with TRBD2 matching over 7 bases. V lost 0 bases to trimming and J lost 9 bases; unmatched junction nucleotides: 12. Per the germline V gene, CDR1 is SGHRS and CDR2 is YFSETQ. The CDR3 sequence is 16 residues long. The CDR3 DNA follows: TGCGCCAGCAGCTTGGCGGCTAGCGGTCAGACTGGTGAGCAGTTCTTC. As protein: CASSLAASGQTGEQFF.

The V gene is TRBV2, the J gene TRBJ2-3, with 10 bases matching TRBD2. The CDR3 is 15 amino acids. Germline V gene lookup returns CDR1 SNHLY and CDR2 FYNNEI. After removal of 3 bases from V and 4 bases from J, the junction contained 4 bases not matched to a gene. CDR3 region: CASSDALAGADTQYF. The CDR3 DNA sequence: TGTGCCAGCAGTGATGCTCTAGCGGGAGCAGATACGCAGTATTTT.

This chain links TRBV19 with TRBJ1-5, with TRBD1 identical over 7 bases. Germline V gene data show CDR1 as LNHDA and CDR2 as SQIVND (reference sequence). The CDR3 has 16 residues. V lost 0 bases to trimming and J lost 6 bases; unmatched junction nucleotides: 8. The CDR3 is CASSIDPKGAGQPQHF. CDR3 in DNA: TGTGCCAGTAGTATAGACCCTAAGGGGGCAGGTCAGCCCCAGCATTTT.

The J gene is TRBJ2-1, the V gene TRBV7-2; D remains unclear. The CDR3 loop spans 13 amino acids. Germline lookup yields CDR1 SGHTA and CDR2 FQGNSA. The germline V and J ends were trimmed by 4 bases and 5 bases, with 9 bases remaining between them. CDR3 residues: CASSYRLNNEQFF. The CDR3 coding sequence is TGTGCCAGCAGCTACCGACTCAACAATGAGCAGTTCTTC.

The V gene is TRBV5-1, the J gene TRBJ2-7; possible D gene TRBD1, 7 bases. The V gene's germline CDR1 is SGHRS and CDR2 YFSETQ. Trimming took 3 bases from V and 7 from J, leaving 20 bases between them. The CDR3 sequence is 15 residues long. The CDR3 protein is CASSWGVRQGIEQYF. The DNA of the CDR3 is TGCGCCAGCAGCTGGGGGGTTCGACAGGGTATAGAGCAGTACTTC.

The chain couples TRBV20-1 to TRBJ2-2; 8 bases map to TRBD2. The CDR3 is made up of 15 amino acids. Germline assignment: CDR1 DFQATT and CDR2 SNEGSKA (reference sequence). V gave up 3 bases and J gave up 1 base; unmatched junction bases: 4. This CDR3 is CSASRSGRNTGELFF. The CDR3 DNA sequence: TGCAGTGCTAGTCGGAGCGGGAGGAACACCGGGGAGCTGTTTTTT.

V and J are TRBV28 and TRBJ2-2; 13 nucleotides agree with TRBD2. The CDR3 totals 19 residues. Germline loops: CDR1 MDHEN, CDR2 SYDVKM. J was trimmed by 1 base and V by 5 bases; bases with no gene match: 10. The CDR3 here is CASSGAGLAGRGNTGELFF. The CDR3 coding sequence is TGTGCCAGCAGTGGAGCGGGACTAGCGGGGAGGGGGAACACCGGGGAGCTGTTTTTT.